One TCR beta chain is described in this entry. Its antigen is as yet unknown. Terminally differentiated effector memory CD45RA+ cells were excluded by CCR7 positive selection of CD45RO-negative cells. This sample was taken from a study of shared clonotypes between healthy human individuals. Study findings and constraints: A handful of donors had around 5% of their naive CD4 clonotypes in common. Naive subsets tended to show greater estimated richness than memory subsets.

Produced via immunoSEQ multiplex PCR; TCRdb's table is partial and in-frame only. The data contain hundreds of thousands of clones, roughly 95% of them seen just once; the ten biggest clones take up approximately 0.12%. V shed 0 bases and J shed 10 bases, with 14 bases lying between them. Germline V gives CDR1 SGHNT, CDR2 YYREEE (reference sequence). This CDR3 is built from 15 residues. The TCR comes from a young woman in good health. The sequenced material came from naive CD8+ T cells sorted from blood. The chain couples TRBV5-4 to TRBJ1-6, with D possibly being TRBD1 (5 bases). CDR3 residues: CASSLDGGSGSPLHF. CDR3 coding DNA: TGTGCCAGCAGCTTGGATGGGGGATCTGGGTCACCCCTCCACTTT.